The clone carrying this T cell receptor (beta chain) turned up a few times. This entry comes from a study of blood T cell repertoires in COVID-19. The ends were cut back, 2 bases at V and 2 bases at J, with 17 bases in the middle. This CDR3 contains 16 residues. Germline V gene sequence: CDR1 SGHDT, CDR2 YYEEEE. The data were produced by immunoSEQ multiplex PCR, yet TCRdb's version contains in-frame clones alone and is incomplete. This repertoire shows 200,000 to 250,000 clones, around 90% found once; its top ten account for just over 2.5%. The chain has TRBV5-6 and TRBJ2-7, with D tentatively TRBD2 (6 bases). This clonotype was obtained from a young woman who had recovered from COVID-19. The sample consisted of PBMCs or T cells enriched from blood (not recorded which). CDR3 residues: CASSFISYGEAYEQYF. CDR3 coding DNA: TGTGCCAGCAGCTTCATATCTTACGGGGAGGCCTACGAGCAGTACTTC.